Detailed here is one T cell receptor (beta chain). The antigen is not known. Repertoires were generated with immunoSEQ multiplex PCR, while TCRdb's copy carries only in-frame clones and drops some. The sample lists 160,000 or so clones; roughly 77% were seen once. The sample is drawn from a study of cytotoxic CD8 clonotypes in ibrutinib-treated CLL. Background on the study: The patients comprised approximately 11 relapsed/refractory and around 16 treatment-naive cases, roughly 18 IGHV unmutated. Regarding the study as a whole: Clonotypes that were public were uncommon, and they contracted or stayed stable on treatment.

V lost 4 bases and J lost 2; bases outside the gene matches: 14. The CDR3 length is 18 residues. Germline V gene lookup returns CDR1 SEHNR and CDR2 FQNEAQ (reference sequence). The specimen was PBMCs, collected after 12 months of ibrutinib treatment. The genes are TRBV7-9 and TRBJ2-7, with 10 bases fitting TRBD2. The TCR originated in a human donor with chronic lymphocytic leukemia. CDR3 residues: CASSSPDRGLAGAYEQYF. The CDR3 DNA reads TGTGCCAGCAGCTCGCCTGATCGTGGGCTAGCGGGGGCCTACGAGCAGTACTTC.